Below, 11 T cell receptor beta chains from the same sample are listed, as sequenced in a study of cytomegalovirus exposure and HLA in healthy donors. In the PCR, 60 Vbeta and 13 Jbeta primers were used. Assay used: immunoSEQ multiplex PCR; TCRdb lists only in-frame clones, some missing. The sample has 75,000 to 90,000 clones, about four fifths seen once. The sequenced sample was PBMCs. These receptors were taken from a man aged 55 to 69 in good health and CMV-seronegative.

The sample holds one count of this clone. The chain couples TRBV7-3 to TRBJ2-1; D may be TRBD2 (5 bases). The germline CDR1 and CDR2 sequences are SGHTA and FQGTGA. Trimming removed 2 bases at V and 0 bases at J, with 11 bases between. The CDR3 runs 16 residues. In DNA form, the CDR3 reads TGTGCCAGCAGCTTATTCGGGGTGAGCTCCTACAATGAGCAGTTCTTC. Translated, it gives CASSLFGVSSYNEQFF.

The chain combines TRBV5-1 with TRBJ1-6; TRBD1 might be the D (5 bases). This CDR3 region has 15 residues. The germline V gene encodes CDR1 SGHRS and CDR2 YFSETQ. V dropped 0 bases and J dropped 7 bases, with 11 bases sitting between them. In nucleotides, the CDR3 is TGCGCCAGCAGCTTGGTTGGGGCGACAAATTCACCCCTCCACTTT. The encoded protein is CASSLVGATNSPLHF.

The chain uses TRBV25-1 and TRBJ1-1, with D possibly matching TRBD1 (6 bases). The CDR3 loop spans 14 amino acids. Trimming took 5 bases from V and 3 from J, leaving 13 bases between them. Looked up from germline, CDR1 is MGHDK and CDR2 is SYGVNS. In DNA form, the CDR3 reads TGTGCCAGCAGTCGGAGGGAGGGGGACACTGAAGCTTTCTTT. It encodes CASSRREGDTEAFF.

CDR3 region: CASSYGGANTEAFF. As DNA, the CDR3 is TGTGCCAGCAGTTACGGAGGGGCGAACACTGAAGCTTTCTTT. The rearrangement joins TRBV6-5 to TRBJ1-1, with TRBD1 as a possible D gene (5 bases). The V gene's germline CDR1 is MNHEY and CDR2 SVGAGI. The CDR3 totals 14 residues. V gave up 2 bases and J gave up 1 base, with 8 bases separating them.

V and J are TRBV27 and TRBJ2-7; D perhaps matches TRBD1 (7 bases). The CDR3 has 13 residues. Germline lookup yields CDR1 MNHEY and CDR2 SMNVEV (reference sequence). V lost 5 bases and J lost 6, with 14 bases in between. The CDR3 loop is CASSPGRGVEQYF. The CDR3 bases are TGTGCCAGCAGTCCCGGCAGGGGGGTCGAGCAGTACTTC.

The CDR3 DNA follows: TGTGCCAGCAGCTTGTATATGAACACTGAAGCTTTCTTT. Protein: CASSLYMNTEAFF. V is TRBV5-6 and J is TRBJ1-1; D is undetermined. Trimming took 1 base from V and 0 from J, leaving 4 bases between them. Germline CDR1 reads SGHDT; CDR2 reads YYEEEE. This CDR3 contains 13 residues.

CDR3 sequence reads: CTPQTGTPTDTQYF. CDR3 in DNA: TGCACCCCTCAGACAGGTACTCCGACAGATACGCAGTATTTT. The J gene is TRBJ2-3, the V gene TRBV1; the table calls TRBD1, which could not be checked here. TRBV1 is assigned pseudogene status. There are 14 residues in the CDR3.

The J gene is TRBJ1-1, the V gene TRBV5-5, with D tentatively TRBD1 (5 bases). With 0 bases removed from V and 2 bases from J, the gap between germline ends came to 11 bases. The CDR3 consists of 15 residues. Germline assignment: CDR1 SGHKS and CDR2 YYEKEE (reference sequence). CDR3: CASSLGLGPNTEAFF. For the CDR3, the DNA is TGTGCCAGCAGCTTGGGTTTGGGGCCTAACACTGAAGCTTTCTTT.

V gene TRBV19 combines with J gene TRBJ1-6; no reliable D call. This CDR3 has 15 residues. The V end was cut by 4 bases, the J end by 1 base, with 8 bases between. Germline values: CDR1 LNHDA, CDR2 SQIVND (reference sequence). The CDR3 DNA follows: TGTGCCAGTAGTACCGCCTATTCCTATAATTCACCCCTCCACTTT. It yields the protein CASSTAYSYNSPLHF.

This clone was observed once. The rearrangement joins TRBV5-4 to TRBJ1-5; 7 positions match TRBD1. The CDR3 contains 15 residues. CDR1 is SGHNT, CDR2 YYREEE, per germline (reference sequence). J was trimmed by 4 bases and V by 0 bases; bases with no gene match: 4. The CDR3 coding sequence is TGTGCCAGCAGCTTGGGGACAGGACAGAATCAGCCCCAGCATTTT. Protein sequence: CASSLGTGQNQPQHF.

The rearrangement joins TRBV7-9 to TRBJ1-1; unclear D gene. The CDR3 is 11 amino acids. V was cut by 8 bases and J by 6 bases, with 10 bases left in between. CDR1 is SEHNR and CDR2 is FQNEAQ in the germline V gene (reference sequence). The CDR3 sequence: CASEEGSEAFF. The CDR3 DNA sequence: TGTGCCAGCGAGGAGGGCTCTGAAGCTTTCTTT.